The rows below give T cell receptor beta chains drawn from one sample of a study of blood T cell repertoires in COVID-19. Data came from immunoSEQ multiplex PCR; TCRdb stores just in-frame clones and leaves some out. The sample contains a few hundred thousand clones, about 87% of which appear only once. Sequencing used peripheral blood. The source of these receptors is a man between 60 and 70 years old with acute or convalescent COVID-19. Each CDR3 is given with its conserved first and last residue. D genes are given only for firm matches. Clone size is stated in some rows and not others, as once, few, many or a class when expanded.

D gene: -
J gene: TRBJ1-6
clone size: -
V gene: TRBV6-5
CDR3 protein: CASNTGLSNSPLHF
CDR3 DNA: TGTGCCAGCAACACAGGGTTAAGTAATTCACCCCTCCACTTT

D gene: TRBD1
J gene: TRBJ2-3
clone size: -
V gene: TRBV9
CDR3 protein: CASSGGQGATDTQYF
CDR3 DNA: TGTGCCAGCAGCGGGGGACAGGGGGCAACAGATACGCAGTATTTT

D gene: TRBD2
J gene: TRBJ2-3
clone size: -
V gene: TRBV5-1
CDR3 protein: CASSLEGTSVSTDTQYF
CDR3 DNA: TGCGCCAGCAGCTTGGAGGGGACTAGCGTTAGCACAGATACGCAGTATTTT

D gene: TRBD2
J gene: TRBJ2-3
clone size: -
V gene: TRBV3-1/TRBV3-2
CDR3 protein: CASSHRTSGGAFDTQYF
CDR3 DNA: TGTGCCAGCAGCCACCGGACTAGCGGGGGGGCATTTGATACGCAGTATTTT

D gene: TRBD2
J gene: TRBJ2-1
clone size: -
V gene: TRBV6-5
CDR3 protein: CASGAGAVYNEQFF
CDR3 DNA: TGTGCCAGCGGAGCGGGGGCCGTTTACAATGAGCAGTTCTTC

D gene: TRBD1
J gene: TRBJ2-7
clone size: -
V gene: TRBV7-2
CDR3 protein: CASSLGPKQGAGEYF
CDR3 DNA: TGTGCCAGCAGCTTAGGTCCGAAGCAGGGGGCTGGGGAGTACTTC

D gene: -
J gene: TRBJ1-2
clone size: many
V gene: TRBV19
CDR3 protein: CASSTPPGYGYTF
CDR3 DNA: TGTGCCAGTAGTACCCCCCCAGGTTATGGCTACACCTTC

D gene: -
J gene: TRBJ2-6
clone size: -
V gene: TRBV4-3
CDR3 protein: CASSQDVSSGANVLTF
CDR3 DNA: TGCGCCAGCAGCCAAGATGTTAGCTCTGGGGCCAACGTCCTGACTTTC

D gene: -
J gene: TRBJ2-7
clone size: few
V gene: TRBV4-3
CDR3 protein: CASSQDTGRVYEQYF
CDR3 DNA: TGCGCCAGCAGCCAAGACACAGGCAGGGTCTACGAGCAGTACTTC

D gene: TRBD1
J gene: TRBJ2-7
clone size: -
V gene: TRBV7-2
CDR3 protein: CASSLQQGGKDEQYF
CDR3 DNA: TGTGCCAGCAGCCTACAACAGGGGGGTAAGGACGAGCAGTACTTC

D gene: TRBD1
J gene: TRBJ1-5
clone size: -
V gene: TRBV6-5
CDR3 protein: CASNPGQLNQPQHF
CDR3 DNA: TGTGCCAGCAATCCGGGACAGCTCAATCAGCCCCAGCATTTT

D gene: TRBD1
J gene: TRBJ1-2
clone size: many
V gene: TRBV5-1
CDR3 protein: CASSTAGTGQSSGYTF
CDR3 DNA: TGCGCCAGCAGCACAGCCGGGACAGGGCAGAGTAGCGGCTACACCTTC

D gene: TRBD1
J gene: TRBJ2-1
clone size: -
V gene: TRBV11-2
CDR3 protein: CASSLGGQDNEQFF
CDR3 DNA: TGTGCCAGCAGCTTAGGAGGACAGGACAATGAGCAGTTCTTC

D gene: TRBD1
J gene: TRBJ2-3
clone size: -
V gene: TRBV4-1
CDR3 protein: CASSQDRDRGQRDTQYF
CDR3 DNA: TGCGCCAGCAGCCAAGATCGAGACAGGGGGCAGAGAGATACGCAGTATTTT

D gene: TRBD1
J gene: TRBJ2-7
clone size: -
V gene: TRBV7-9
CDR3 protein: CASSQWPGTGEWEQYF
CDR3 DNA: TGTGCCAGCAGCCAATGGCCCGGGACAGGGGAGTGGGAGCAGTACTTC

D gene: TRBD1
J gene: TRBJ2-3
clone size: once
V gene: TRBV5-1
CDR3 protein: CASSLVPTGPTDTQYF
CDR3 DNA: TGCGCCAGCAGCTTGGTACCGACAGGGCCCACAGATACGCAGTATTTT

D gene: -
J gene: TRBJ1-4
clone size: -
V gene: TRBV28
CDR3 protein: CASARGSTNEKLFF
CDR3 DNA: TGTGCCAGCGCGAGAGGCAGTACTAATGAAAAACTGTTTTTT

D gene: TRBD2
J gene: TRBJ2-1
clone size: once
V gene: TRBV4-3
CDR3 protein: CASSQDSGGGNEQFF
CDR3 DNA: TGCGCCAGCAGCCAAGACAGCGGGGGGGGGAATGAGCAGTTCTTC

D gene: -
J gene: TRBJ2-1
clone size: -
V gene: TRBV6-5
CDR3 protein: CASSYSFWSGYNEQFF
CDR3 DNA: TGTGCCAGCAGTTACAGTTTCTGGTCAGGCTACAATGAGCAGTTCTTC

D gene: TRBD1
J gene: TRBJ1-1
clone size: -
V gene: TRBV7-3
CDR3 protein: CASIKDRGLGTEAFF
CDR3 DNA: TGTGCCAGCATCAAGGACAGGGGGCTTGGCACTGAAGCTTTCTTT

D gene: TRBD1
J gene: TRBJ2-7
clone size: once
V gene: TRBV2
CDR3 protein: CASSEIGTGAWEQYF
CDR3 DNA: TGTGCCAGCAGTGAAATAGGGACAGGGGCGTGGGAGCAGTACTTC

D gene: -
J gene: TRBJ2-3
clone size: -
V gene: TRBV7-9
CDR3 protein: CASSSRERLDSTDTQYF
CDR3 DNA: TGTGCCAGCAGCTCACGGGAAAGACTGGACAGCACAGATACGCAGTATTTT

D gene: TRBD1
J gene: TRBJ2-7
clone size: -
V gene: TRBV7-2
CDR3 protein: CASSSRQGAYEQYF
CDR3 DNA: TGTGCCAGCAGTTCGAGACAGGGGGCGTACGAGCAGTACTTC